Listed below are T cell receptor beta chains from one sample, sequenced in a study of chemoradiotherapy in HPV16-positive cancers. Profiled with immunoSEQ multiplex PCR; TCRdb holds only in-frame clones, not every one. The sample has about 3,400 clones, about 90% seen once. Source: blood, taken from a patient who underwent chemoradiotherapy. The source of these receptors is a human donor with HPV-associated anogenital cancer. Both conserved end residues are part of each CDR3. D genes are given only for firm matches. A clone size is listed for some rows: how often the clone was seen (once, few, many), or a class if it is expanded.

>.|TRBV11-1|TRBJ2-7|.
TGTGCCAGCAGCTTAGATCGGATGTTTGAGCAGTACTTC
CASSLDRMFEQYF
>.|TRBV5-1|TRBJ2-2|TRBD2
TGCGCCAGCAGCTTGGGGCCAGCGGGAGCTTCCGGGGAGCTGTTTTTT
CASSLGPAGASGELFF
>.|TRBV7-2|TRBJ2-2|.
TGTGCCAGCAGCTTAGAGGGGACGCCCGGGGAGCTGTTTTTT
CASSLEGTPGELFF
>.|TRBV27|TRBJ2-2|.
TGTGCCAGCAGTTTATCGACTAACGCGAACACCGGGGAGCTGTTTTTT
CASSLSTNANTGELFF
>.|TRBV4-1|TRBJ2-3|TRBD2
TGCGCCAGCAGTCGCAGGTTTAGCGGGGCCGGGGGAGATACGCAGTATTTT
CASSRRFSGAGGDTQYF
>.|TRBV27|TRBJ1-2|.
TGTGCCAGCAGCCCACCCGGGCGAGCAGGCTACACCTTC
CASSPPGRAGYTF
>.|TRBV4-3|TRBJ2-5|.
TGCGCCAGCAGCCAAGATCTCTTGGACAGAGAAGAAGAGACCCAGTACTTC
CASSQDLLDREEETQYF
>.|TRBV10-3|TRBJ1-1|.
TGTGCCATCACCCCGGGACGGGGGATGAACACTGAAGCTTTCTTT
CAITPGRGMNTEAFF
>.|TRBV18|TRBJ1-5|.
TGTGCCAGCTCACCAATCCCGACAACTAGCAATCAGCCCCAGCATTTT
CASSPIPTTSNQPQHF
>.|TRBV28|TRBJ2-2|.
TGTGCCAGCTGTAGCGGAACCGGGGAGCTGTTTTTT
CASCSGTGELFF
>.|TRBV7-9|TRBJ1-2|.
TGTGCCAGCAGCTTAGGCGGATTAACGGCCTATGGCTACACCTTC
CASSLGGLTAYGYTF
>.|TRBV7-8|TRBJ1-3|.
TGTGCCAGCAGCTTATCACCCCTCTCTGGAAACACCATATATTTT
CASSLSPLSGNTIYF
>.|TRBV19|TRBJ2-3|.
TGTGCCAGTAAGGAGGGGTTGAATACGCAGTATTTT
CASKEGLNTQYF
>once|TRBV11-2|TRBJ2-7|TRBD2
TGTGCCAGCAGGACGCGGGGGATTAAGCAGTACTTC
CASRTRGIKQYF
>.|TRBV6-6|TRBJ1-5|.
TGTGCCAGCAGTTACTCTGGGGTTGGCAATCAGCCCCAGCATTTT
CASSYSGVGNQPQHF
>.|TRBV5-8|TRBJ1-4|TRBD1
TGTGCCAGCAGCTATCAGGACAGGGGGTTTTCGGAACTGTTTTTT
CASSYQDRGFSELFF
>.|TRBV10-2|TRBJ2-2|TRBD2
TGCGCCAGCAGTGAGAAGCGGGGGAACACCGGGGAGCTGTTTTTT
CASSEKRGNTGELFF
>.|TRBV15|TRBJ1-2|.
TGTGCCACCAGCAGAGGGGAGGGGAGGCGGGATGGCTACACCTTC
CATSRGEGRRDGYTF
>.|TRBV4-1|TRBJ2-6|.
TGCGCCAGCAGCCAAGATGGGGGAACCATCGGGGCCAACGTCCTGACTTTC
CASSQDGGTIGANVLTF
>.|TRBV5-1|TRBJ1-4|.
TGCGCCAGCTCCCCCGGGCGGGGAGAAAAACTGTTTTTT
CASSPGRGEKLFF
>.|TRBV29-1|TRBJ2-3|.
TGCAGCGTTGAAGACCCCTTCCGGGGGACAGATACGCAGTATTTT
CSVEDPFRGTDTQYF
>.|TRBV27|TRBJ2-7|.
TGTGCCAGCACCCCCGAGAACGAGCAGTACTTC
CASTPENEQYF
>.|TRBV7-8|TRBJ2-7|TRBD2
TGTGCCAGCAGCTTAGCGGAGGTGGCTAGCGGAACTAGCTCCTACGAGCAGTACTTC
CASSLAEVASGTSSYEQYF
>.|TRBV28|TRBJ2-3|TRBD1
TGTGCCAGCAGTTCTCGGACAGGGGGCACAGATACGCAGTATTTT
CASSSRTGGTDTQYF
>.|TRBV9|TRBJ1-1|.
TGTGCCAGCAGCGTAACCCTGAGTGATGCTGAAGCTTTCTTT
CASSVTLSDAEAFF